This T cell receptor beta chain derives from a study of blood T cell repertoires in COVID-19. About the research overall: Researchers got acute and convalescent COVID-19 samples from the United States, Italy and Spain. Sources were T cells, B-cell-depleted T cells, or PBMCs; the material itself was cDNA or gDNA.

This CDR3 has 15 residues. Looked up from germline, CDR1 is SGHAT and CDR2 is FQNNGV. V shed 6 bases and J 14 bases; nucleotides not matched to a gene: 11. Sequencing used immunoSEQ multiplex PCR; TCRdb keeps in-frame clones, though not all of them. The sample yields around 230,000 clones, approximately 88% seen once. Input material: PBMCs or T cells enriched from blood (not recorded which). This chain links TRBV11-2 with TRBJ1-6; 12 bases agree with TRBD1. The sequence was obtained from a man aged 18 to 30 with acute COVID-19. The CDR3 region is CASRLTGQGAVTLHF. Here the CDR3 DNA reads TGTGCCAGCAGACTAACGGGACAGGGGGCGGTTACCCTCCACTTT.